A single sample gave rise to the 19 T cell receptor beta chains below, sequenced in a study of blood T cell repertoires in COVID-19. Assay: immunoSEQ multiplex PCR; the TCRdb copy retains only in-frame clones and omits some. The sample lists about 200,000 clones, approximately 88% seen once, with roughly 8.1% in the top ten. Material: PBMCs or T cells enriched from blood (not recorded which). Receptor source: a young woman who had recovered from COVID-19.

The CDR3 is CASSQEQGGHGYTF. The CDR3 DNA reads TGCGCCAGCAGCCAAGAACAGGGTGGGCATGGCTACACCTTC. This sequence joins TRBV4-1 and TRBJ1-2, with D perhaps matching TRBD1 (6 bases). Germline values: CDR1 MGHRA, CDR2 YSYEKL. V dropped 0 bases and J dropped 6 bases, with 11 bases sitting between them. The CDR3 length is 14 residues.

This rearrangement joins TRBV5-6 to TRBJ1-5; TRBD1 agrees at 9 bases. The CDR3 has 14 amino acids. The trim removed 4 bases at V and 1 base at J, leaving 0 bases unmatched. Germline CDR1 SGHDT, CDR2 YYEEEE. CDR3 sequence: CASSGTGSNQPQHF. In DNA, the CDR3 is TGTGCCAGCAGCGGGACAGGGAGCAATCAGCCCCAGCATTTT. Together with reference TRBV5-6 and TRBJ1-5, the CDR3 gives the full variable domain: DAGVTQSPTHLIKTRGQQVTLRCSPKSGHDTVSWYQQALGQGPQFIFQYYEEEERQRGNFPDRFSGHQFPNYSSELNVNALLLGDSALYLCASSGTGSNQPQHFGDGTRLSIL.

The V call is TRBV10-3, the J call TRBJ2-3; 13 bases fit TRBD2. This CDR3 is built from 16 residues. V shed 4 bases and J 3 bases; nucleotides not matched to a gene: 4. From germline, CDR1 is ENHRY and CDR2 SYGVKD. The CDR3 spells CAISGLAGGVTDTQYF. The CDR3 coding sequence is TGTGCCATCAGTGGACTAGCGGGGGGCGTGACAGATACGCAGTATTTT.

J is TRBJ2-1 and V is TRBV24-1; 14 nucleotides line up with TRBD2. The CDR3 consists of 18 residues. The germline V gene encodes CDR1 KGHDR and CDR2 SFDVKD. Trimming at V came to 4 bases and at J to 8 bases, leaving 12 bases not matched to a gene. CDR3 sequence reads: CATSDPTSGGASSDEQFF. The CDR3 DNA reads TGTGCCACCAGTGACCCGACTAGCGGGGGGGCCAGCTCCGATGAGCAGTTCTTC.

This chain links TRBV5-1 with TRBJ2-2; the D gene is possibly TRBD1 (5 bases). The CDR3 is 16 amino acids. V was shortened by 4 bases and J by 2 bases, with 15 bases between the two germline ends. Germline V gives CDR1 SGHRS, CDR2 YFSETQ. The CDR3 reads CASSVIPDSNTGELFF. As DNA, the CDR3 is TGCGCCAGCAGCGTTATACCTGACAGTAACACCGGGGAGCTGTTTTTT.

The chain is built from TRBV6-4 and TRBJ2-2; 7 bases align to TRBD1. V dropped 10 bases and J dropped 3; count of bases not matched to a gene: 8. Germline V gene data show CDR1 as MRHNA and CDR2 as SNTAGT. This CDR3 has 14 amino acids. Written as DNA, the CDR3 is TGTGCCACCAAGAATCAGGGGGACACCGGGGAGCTGTTTTTT. Translated, it gives CATKNQGDTGELFF.

The genes are TRBV19 and TRBJ1-3, with D tentatively TRBD1 (6 bases). CDR1 is LNHDA, CDR2 SQIVND, per germline (reference sequence). The CDR3 covers 16 residues. Trimming cost V 3 bases and J 11 bases, with 23 bases left between them. The CDR3 reads CASSILPTDRRNAIYF. DNA for the CDR3: TGTGCCAGTAGTATCCTCCCTACGGACAGAAGAAATGCCATATATTTT. Combining the CDR3 with reference TRBV19 and TRBJ1-3 gives the whole variable domain DGGITQSPKYLFRKEGQNVTLSCEQNLNHDAMYWYRQDPGQGLRLIYYSQIVNDFQKGDIAEGYSVSREKKESFPLTVTSAQKNPTAFYLCASSILPTDRRNAIYFGEGSWLTVV.

The chain employs TRBV5-1 and TRBJ2-5, with 9 bases lining up with TRBD2. The germline CDR1 and CDR2 sequences are SGHRS and YFSETQ. CDR3 length: 16 residues. J gave up 0 bases and V 4 bases, and 7 bases lay outside the gene matches. The DNA of the CDR3 is TGCGCCAGCAGCCCGGGGGTAGCGGGGGACCAAGAGACCCAGTACTTC. Translating gives CASSPGVAGDQETQYF.

This sequence joins TRBV11-3 and TRBJ2-3, with TRBD1 as a possible D gene (5 bases). Trimming removed 1 base from V and 2 bases from J, with 13 bases in between. CDR1 is SGHNT, CDR2 YENEEA, per germline. The CDR3 spans 16 residues. CDR3 residues: CASSLGFRELTDTQYF. CDR3 DNA sequence: TGTGCCAGCAGCTTAGGTTTCAGGGAACTCACAGATACGCAGTATTTT.

This clone has a single count. J is TRBJ1-1 and V is TRBV7-9; 8 bases fit TRBD1. The CDR3 has 15 residues. Germline V gives CDR1 SEHNR, CDR2 FQNEAQ (reference sequence). The junction had 5 bases not matched to a gene; V was cut back by 4 bases and J by 1 base. CDR3 in DNA: TGTGCCAGCAGCTCGTCGGACAGGGAGAACACTGAAGCTTTCTTT. It encodes CASSSSDRENTEAFF.

The genes are TRBV4-2 and TRBJ2-7; TRBD1 matches at 10 bases. Per the germline V gene, CDR1 is LGHNA and CDR2 is YNFKEQ. This CDR3 has 15 residues. The V segment lost 6 bases and the J segment 5 bases; nucleotides outside the gene matches: 10. This chain's CDR3 is CASRRDRGLIHEQYF. In DNA, the CDR3 is TGTGCCAGCAGGCGAGACAGGGGGCTTATTCACGAGCAGTACTTC.

The chain is built from TRBV27 and TRBJ1-2; 7 positions match TRBD1. The V segment lost 4 bases and the J segment 4 bases; nucleotides outside the gene matches: 6. The germline gives CDR1 MNHEY, CDR2 SMNVEV (reference sequence). The CDR3 spans 14 residues. The CDR3 DNA reads as TGTGCCAGCAGTTCCGCGGGACAGCCCTATGGCTACACCTTC. It encodes CASSSAGQPYGYTF.

The chain links TRBV23-1 to TRBJ1-1; 8 bases agree with TRBD1. TRBV23-1 is an ORF, and what it does is uncertain. This CDR3 comprises 17 residues. With V trimmed by 0 bases and J by 4 bases, 10 bases remained unmatched. The DNA of the CDR3 is TGCGCCAGCAGTCAATCGACAGGGGTAGTTGTTGGCACTGAAGCTTTCTTT. This translates into CASSQSTGVVVGTEAFF.

The chain joins TRBV2 to TRBJ2-7, with D tentatively TRBD1 (5 bases). Between the trimmed V and J ends, which lost 10 bases and 0 bases, there was a span of 16 bases. The germline CDR1 and CDR2 sequences are SNHLY and FYNNEI. The CDR3 sequence is 14 residues long. This CDR3 is CAIQGPQPSYEQYF. CDR3 sequence (DNA): TGTGCCATCCAGGGTCCCCAGCCCTCCTACGAGCAGTACTTC.

The chain employs TRBV10-3 and TRBJ2-7; a weak D match, TRBD1 (6 bases). Germline V gene sequence: CDR1 ENHRY, CDR2 SYGVKD. This CDR3 contains 13 residues. The V end was cut by 6 bases, the J end by 3 bases, with 12 bases between. CDR3 sequence reads: CAISRQVLYEQYF. In DNA, the CDR3 is TGTGCCATCAGCAGACAGGTCCTCTACGAGCAGTACTTC.

V and J are TRBV12-3 or TRBV12-4 and TRBJ2-1; possibly TRBD2 for D (6 bases). The CDR3 runs 12 residues. With 2 bases removed from V and 13 bases from J, the gap between germline ends came to 12 bases. The CDR3 nucleotides are TGTGCCAGCAGTTTAAAGGGGACTCAACAGTTCTTC. Translated, it gives CASSLKGTQQFF.

The rearrangement uses TRBV10-2 and TRBJ1-5; D gene ambiguous. V was pared by 3 bases and J by 6 bases, with 9 bases between. Germline CDR1 is WSHSY and CDR2 is SAAADI. The CDR3 has 13 amino acids. The CDR3 DNA is TGCGCCAGCAGTGATGGCGGCACTCAGCCCCAGCATTTT. It codes for CASSDGGTQPQHF.

The J gene is TRBJ1-1, the V gene TRBV5-1, with D maybe TRBD1 (5 bases). The CDR3 sequence is 14 residues long. CDR1 SGHRS and CDR2 YFSETQ come from the germline V gene. V lost 2 bases and J 1 base, leaving 9 bases between the germline ends. The CDR3 here is CASSFGGTNTEAFF. In DNA form, the CDR3 reads TGCGCCAGCAGCTTTGGGGGGACGAACACTGAAGCTTTCTTT.

A few counts support this clone. The chain carries TRBV18 and TRBJ1-6; a possible D gene is TRBD1 (6 bases). The germline gives CDR1 KGHSH, CDR2 LQKENI. Trimming took 3 bases from V and 5 from J, leaving 11 bases between them. This CDR3 has 15 residues. The CDR3 is CASSPRTADNSPLHF. The CDR3 DNA follows: TGTGCCAGCTCACCCCGGACAGCCGATAATTCACCCCTCCACTTT.